This TCR beta chain was sequenced for a study of blood T cell repertoires in COVID-19. The data were produced by immunoSEQ multiplex PCR, yet TCRdb's version contains in-frame clones alone and is incomplete. Of just over 70,000 clones listed, around 91% were seen once; the top ten hold approximately 8%. Trimming left V 2 bases short and J 7 bases short, with 18 bases between. The CDR3 is 14 amino acids. Germline V gene lookup returns CDR1 GTSNPN and CDR2 SVGIG (reference sequence). The sequencing sample was made of peripheral blood. J is TRBJ2-7 and V is TRBV30, with D possibly being TRBD2 (6 bases). The sequence was collected from a human donor in a cohort sampled during active COVID-19. This chain's CDR3 is CAWSTRDSIIEQYF. The CDR3 DNA is TGTGCCTGGAGTACCCGGGACTCCATTATTGAGCAGTACTTC.